These 2 T cell receptor beta chains were all obtained from the same sample, sequenced in a study of T-cell reconstitution after alpha-beta-depleted transplantation in children. Unique molecular identifiers were incorporated during preparation of the TCRbeta library. TCRdb called the PCR reads again in MiXCR, with one record for every CDR3 protein. Of 350,000 to 400,000 distinct CDR3 sequences detected, 13% appear once; the ten largest clones hold 4.3%. This specimen was PBMCs, taken from the stem cell graft. The receptors were sampled from a human donor who donated a stem cell graft to a child with Fanconi anemia.

The chain's CDR3 is CASSLNAGDEQYV. DNA for the CDR3: TGCGCCAGCAGCTTAAATGCGGGGGACGAGCAGTACGTC. The chain carries TRBV5-1 and TRBJ2-7; 7 bases are a match to TRBD2. Germline lookup yields CDR1 SGHRS and CDR2 YFSETQ. This CDR3 is 13 amino acids long. V was clipped by 2 bases and J by 5 bases; unmatched bases: 4.

This clonotype has at least ten counts. The CDR3 DNA is TGTGCCAGCAGTTTGAGCGGGGGGGCCTACAATGAGCAGTTCTTC. It translates to CASSLSGGAYNEQFF. The chain couples TRBV12-3 or TRBV12-4 to TRBJ2-1; TRBD2 aligns across 10 bases. This CDR3 is 15 amino acids long. V lost 3 bases to trimming and J lost 2 bases; unmatched junction nucleotides: 1.